This is a list of T cell receptor beta chains from one sample in a study of graft-versus-host responses after intestinal transplantation. Here immunoSEQ multiplex PCR was the method, and the copy in TCRdb shows in-frame clones only, minus some. Of 85,000 to 100,000 clones in the sample, roughly nine tenths are singletons; the top ten hold 0.15% to 0.2%. Their cognate antigens are unknown. Sequences were derived from unstimulated CD4+ T cells sorted from spleen or lymph node cells, sampled before intestinal transplant. These receptors came from a human donor who received an intestinal transplant. Each CDR3 is given with its conserved first and last residue. D genes are given only for firm matches. Not every row has a clone size; where given, it reads once, few, many or a size class.

D,size,V,J,DNA,CDR3
.,few,TRBV9,TRBJ1-1,TGTGCCAGCAGCGGGACAGAATCTCTGGGAGCTTTCTTT,CASSGTESLGAFF
.,.,TRBV6-4,TRBJ2-5,TGTGCCAGCAGTGTATCCCCAGGGGAAGAGACCCAGTACTTC,CASSVSPGEETQYF
TRBD1,once,TRBV7-2,TRBJ2-3,TGTGCCAGCATCAAGGACAGGGTCACAGATACGCAGTATTTT,CASIKDRVTDTQYF
TRBD2,once,TRBV2,TRBJ2-1,TGTGCCGCGGGACTAGCGGAGTACAATGAGCAGTTCTTC,CAAGLAEYNEQFF
.,.,TRBV29-1,TRBJ1-2,TGCAGCGTTGTGGCAGGCCCCTCGGCATATGGCTACACCTTC,CSVVAGPSAYGYTF
.,.,TRBV28,TRBJ1-5,TGTGCCAGCAGTTTTGGGGCACTAAATAGCAATCAGCCCCAGCATTTT,CASSFGALNSNQPQHF
TRBD1,once,TRBV5-5,TRBJ2-2,TGTGCCAGCAGCCTTGAGTACAGGACAGGGGGCCGCACCGGGGAGCTGTTTTTT,CASSLEYRTGGRTGELFF
.,.,TRBV11-1,TRBJ2-3,TGTGCCAGCAGCCAGACTAGGGGCACAGATACGCAGTATTTT,CASSQTRGTDTQYF
TRBD1,.,TRBV6-5,TRBJ2-7,TGTGCCAGCAGTCGGGGACAGGGTACCTACGAGCAGTACTTC,CASSRGQGTYEQYF
.,.,TRBV6-5,TRBJ1-1,TGTGCCAGCAGTTACGGACAGCGAATGAACACTGAAGCTTTCTTT,CASSYGQRMNTEAFF
.,.,TRBV6-5,TRBJ1-6,TGTGCCAGCAGTTACTCCCAGGGGCTGAGTTCACCCCTCCACTTT,CASSYSQGLSSPLHF
TRBD1,.,TRBV7-8,TRBJ2-7,TGTGCCAGCAGCCAGGGGGTTGGACCCTACGAGCAGTACTTC,CASSQGVGPYEQYF
.,few,TRBV19,TRBJ1-3,TGTGCCAGTGAAAGGGGTCCCGGAAACACCATATATTTT,CASERGPGNTIYF
.,once,TRBV30,TRBJ2-5,TGTGCCTGGAGTGTAGCCCCCCTAGTTGCCCGAGAGACCCAGTACTTC,CAWSVAPLVARETQYF
TRBD2,once,TRBV2,TRBJ2-3,TGTGCCAGCAGTGAGCAGGTTGGAGCGGGACGTACAGATACGCAGTATTTT,CASSEQVGAGRTDTQYF
.,.,TRBV30,TRBJ1-4,TGTGCCTGGAACCCACGGGGGGGGGCTAATGAAAAACTGTTTTTT,CAWNPRGGANEKLFF